The clone carrying this TCR beta chain was recorded at least ten times. The target antigen is unknown. These data belong to a study of blood T cells in healthy people across ages. Study-wide results and caveats: In older individuals, TCR beta diversity per million T cells was lower, falling roughly linearly with age. More naive CD4+ cells and higher diversity were found in long-lived than in aged donors.

Primed by a sample-barcoded 5' primer and a J-beta primer mix, a second PCR proceeded for 7 to 11 cycles. TCRdb processed the 5' RACE reads anew with MiXCR; each CDR3 protein has one entry. The profile shows around 1.7 million distinct CDR3 sequences, 28% of them singletons. The CDR3 contains 15 residues. Per germline, CDR1 SGHTA and CDR2 FQGNSA. With V trimmed by 2 bases and J by 7 bases, 5 bases remained unmatched. The rearrangement uses TRBV7-2 and TRBJ2-1; TRBD2 aligns across 10 bases. Sequencing was carried out using blood. The receptor was isolated from a young woman in good health. CDR3 sequence: CASSLLAGDSNEQFF. The CDR3 DNA sequence: TGTGCCAGCAGCTTACTAGCGGGAGATAGTAATGAGCAGTTCTTC.